This T cell receptor (beta chain) derives from a study of early T cells in non-severe SARS-CoV-2 infection. In TCRdb, the 5' RACE reads were re-called with MiXCR into one record per CDR3 protein. The sample consists of tens of thousands of distinct CDR3 sequences, more than 4% of them appearing once. This clonotype was found many times. The CDR3 has 14 amino acids. From germline, CDR1 is DFQATT and CDR2 SNEGSKA (reference sequence). J was trimmed by 6 bases and V by 5 bases; bases with no gene match: 9. This TCR was sampled from an adult who was a healthcare worker with PCR-confirmed SARS-CoV-2 infection or an uninfected control (not recorded which). The rearrangement links TRBV20-1 to TRBJ2-7; 11 positions agree with TRBD2. Sequencing was done on a sample of whole blood. Here the CDR3 DNA reads TGCAGTGCTCTTAGCGGGAGGGCCTCCCTCGAGCAGTACTTC. Protein: CSALSGRASLEQYF.